Listed below are T cell receptor beta chains from one sample, sequenced in a study of shared clonotypes between healthy human individuals. Using immunoSEQ multiplex PCR, the repertoire was profiled, and TCRdb retains in-frame clones only, with some absent. Of under 2.5 million clones in the sample, around 92% are singletons; the top ten hold 0.37%. The sample consisted of naive CD4+ T cells from PBMCs. The receptor source for this set is a man aged 18 to 29 in good health. Some clones in this sample may be carry-over from other donors' samples. Both conserved end residues are part of each CDR3. D genes are given only for firm matches. Rows give clone size only sometimes, using once, few, many, or a class for an expanded clone.

j_call clone_size d_call v_call cdr3_aa cdr3_nt
TRBJ1-2 . TRBD1 TRBV5-1 CASSPGTGDGGYTF TGCGCCAGCAGCCCGGGGACAGGGGATGGAGGCTACACCTTC
TRBJ1-3 . TRBD1 TRBV7-6 CASSPVPGQGGYSGNTIYF TGTGCCAGCAGCCCAGTCCCGGGACAGGGGGGGTACTCTGGAAACACCATATATTTT
TRBJ1-4 . . TRBV7-7 CASSVGGGRLFF TGTGCCAGCAGCGTAGGTGGGGGCAGACTGTTTTTT
TRBJ1-2 . . TRBV2 CASSEDRLSYGYTF TGTGCCAGCAGTGAAGACCGCCTCTCCTATGGCTACACCTTC
TRBJ1-1 . TRBD1 TRBV12-5 CASGPRDRVLKATEAFF TGTGCTAGTGGGCCCCGGGACAGGGTCCTGAAGGCCACTGAAGCTTTCTTT
TRBJ2-7 . . TRBV30 CAWTELRGYEQYF TGTGCCTGGACCGAACTTCGGGGCTACGAGCAGTACTTC
TRBJ2-5 . . TRBV28 CASSRQGTPLTQYF TGTGCCAGCAGCCGGCAGGGGACCCCCCTTACCCAGTACTTC
TRBJ1-5 . . TRBV6-5 CASSNYVGLDQPQHF TGTGCCAGCAGTAATTACGTAGGGTTGGATCAGCCCCAGCATTTT
TRBJ1-3 . . TRBV7-8 CASSLGAATSTGNTIYF TGTGCCAGCAGCTTAGGGGCAGCTACCTCGACTGGAAACACCATATATTTT
TRBJ1-5 . . TRBV10-2 CATTDRPNQPQHF TGCGCCACCACTGACAGGCCGAATCAGCCCCAGCATTTT
TRBJ2-7 . TRBD1 TRBV5-1 CASSWFGQGADEQYF TGCGCCAGCAGCTGGTTTGGACAGGGGGCCGACGAGCAGTACTTC
TRBJ2-1 . TRBD2 TRBV9 CASSSGLADQKFF TGTGCCAGCAGCTCGGGACTAGCGGATCAAAAGTTCTTC
TRBJ2-3 . . TRBV2 CATGGPDTQYF TGTGCCACTGGAGGGCCAGATACGCAGTATTTT
TRBJ2-5 . . TRBV6-6 CASRGDKETQYF TGTGCCAGCAGAGGCGATAAAGAGACCCAGTACTTC
TRBJ1-1 . . TRBV5-4 CASTTGTPNMNTEAFF TGTGCCAGCACCACCGGGACACCTAACATGAACACTGAAGCTTTCTTT
TRBJ2-3 . TRBD2 TRBV5-1 CASSLAAGGTDTQYF TGCGCCAGCAGCTTGGCCGCGGGAGGGACAGATACGCAGTATTTT
TRBJ2-5 once . TRBV11-2 CASSLDWGETQYF TGTGCCAGCAGCTTAGATTGGGGAGAGACCCAGTACTTC
TRBJ2-7 . . TRBV6-5 CASSRENEQYF TGTGCCAGCAGTAGGGAGAACGAGCAGTACTTC
TRBJ2-7 . TRBD1 TRBV7-9 CASSSQNDRGEQYF TGTGCCAGCAGCTCACAAAACGACAGGGGAGAGCAGTACTTC
TRBJ2-1 . TRBD2 TRBV30 CAWSAIAGESNEQFF TGTGCCTGGAGTGCCATAGCGGGAGAGTCGAATGAGCAGTTCTTC
TRBJ1-4 few TRBD1 TRBV30 CAWSPQGRDLGKLFF TGTGCCTGGAGTCCACAGGGGAGGGACCTCGGAAAACTGTTTTTT
TRBJ2-1 . . TRBV28 CAHRSSYNEQFF TGTGCCCACCGAAGCTCCTACAATGAGCAGTTCTTC
TRBJ2-2 . . TRBV2 CASSERGNTGELFF TGTGCCAGCTCCGAAAGGGGTAACACCGGGGAGCTGTTTTTT
TRBJ2-7 once . TRBV11-3 CASSLGEGYEQYF TGTGCCAGCAGCTTAGGAGAGGGCTACGAGCAGTACTTC
TRBJ2-7 . . TRBV2 CASSYTVGEQYF TGTGCCAGCAGTTACACAGTAGGCGAGCAGTACTTC
TRBJ2-3 . TRBD1 TRBV7-2 CASSLEGTGGRIYTDTQYF TGTGCCAGCAGCTTAGAAGGGACAGGGGGGCGCATTTACACAGATACGCAGTATTTT
TRBJ1-2 . . TRBV5-4 CASSLKGQGYGYTF TGTGCCAGCAGCTTGAAGGGGCAGGGCTATGGCTACACCTTC
TRBJ1-1 . . TRBV5-1 CASSIGQNTEAFF TGCGCCAGCAGCATCGGACAGAACACTGAAGCTTTCTTT
TRBJ2-5 . TRBD1 TRBV7-3 CASSPRGRSRETQYF TGTGCCAGCAGCCCCAGGGGGAGAAGTAGAGAGACCCAGTACTTC
TRBJ2-7 once . TRBV28 CASSLGQSLPREQYF TGTGCCAGCAGTTTGGGGCAGTCCCTCCCCCGAGAGCAGTACTTC
TRBJ2-1 once . TRBV10-1 CASSESVGASSYNEQFF TGCGCCAGCAGTGAGTCCGTGGGAGCGAGCTCCTACAATGAGCAGTTCTTC
TRBJ2-2 . . TRBV18 CASSPDGRVTGELFF TGTGCCAGCTCACCAGACGGCAGGGTCACCGGGGAGCTGTTTTTT
TRBJ2-7 . TRBD2 TRBV7-3 CASSSPGLAGNYEQYF TGTGCCAGCAGCTCCCCGGGACTAGCGGGAAACTACGAGCAGTACTTC